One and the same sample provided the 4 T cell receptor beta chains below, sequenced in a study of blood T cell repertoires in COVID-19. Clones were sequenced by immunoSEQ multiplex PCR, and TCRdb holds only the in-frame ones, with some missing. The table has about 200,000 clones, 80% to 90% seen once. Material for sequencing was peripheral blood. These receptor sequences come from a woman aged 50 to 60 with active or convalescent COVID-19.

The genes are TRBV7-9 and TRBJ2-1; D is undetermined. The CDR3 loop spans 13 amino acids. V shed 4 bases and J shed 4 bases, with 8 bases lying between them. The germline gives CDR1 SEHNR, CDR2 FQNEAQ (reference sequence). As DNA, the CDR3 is TGTGCCAGCAGCTCCCTCGGGTACAATGAGCAGTTCTTC. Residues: CASSSLGYNEQFF.

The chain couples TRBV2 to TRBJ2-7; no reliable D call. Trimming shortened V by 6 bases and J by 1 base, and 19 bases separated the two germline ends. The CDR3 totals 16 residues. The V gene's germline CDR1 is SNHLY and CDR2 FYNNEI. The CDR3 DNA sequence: TGTGCCAGCAGGTCCGACCCTGGCGGAAGGTCCTACGAGCAGTACTTC. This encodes CASRSDPGGRSYEQYF.

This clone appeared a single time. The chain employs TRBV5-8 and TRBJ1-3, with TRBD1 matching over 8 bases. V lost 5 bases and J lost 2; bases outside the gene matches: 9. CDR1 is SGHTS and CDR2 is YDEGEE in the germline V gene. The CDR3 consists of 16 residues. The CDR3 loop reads CASRRTFRGPGNTIYF. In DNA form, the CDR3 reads TGTGCCAGCAGGCGCACCTTCAGGGGGCCTGGAAACACCATATATTTT. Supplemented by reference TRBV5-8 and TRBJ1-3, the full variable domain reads EAGVTQSPTHLIKTRGQQATLRCSPISGHTSVYWYQQALGLGLQFLLWYDEGEERNRGNFPPRFSGRQFPNYSSELNVNALELEDSALYLCASRRTFRGPGNTIYFGEGSWLTVV.

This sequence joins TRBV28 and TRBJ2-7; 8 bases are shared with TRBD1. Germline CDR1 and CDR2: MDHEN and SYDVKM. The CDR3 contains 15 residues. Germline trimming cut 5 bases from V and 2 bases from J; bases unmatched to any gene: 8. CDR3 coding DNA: TGTGCCAGCAGTCCAACAGGGGGTACCACCTACGAGCAGTACGTC. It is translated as CASSPTGGTTYEQYV.